These 17 T cell receptor beta chains came from one sample sequenced in a study of blood T cell repertoires in COVID-19. Produced via immunoSEQ multiplex PCR; TCRdb's table is partial and in-frame only. The sample holds a few hundred thousand clones, over 75% seen once. Sequencing was done on a sample of PBMCs or T cells enriched from blood (not recorded which). The source of these receptors is a woman between 18 and 29 years old who had recovered from COVID-19.

The CDR3: CASSLQQGAREKLFF. CDR3 nucleotides: TGCGCCAGCAGCCTCCAACAGGGCGCGCGGGAAAAACTGTTTTTT. V is TRBV5-1 and J is TRBJ1-4; tentatively, D is TRBD1 (6 bases). Germline CDR1 is SGHRS and CDR2 is YFSETQ. V lost 4 bases and J lost 8, with 18 bases in between. The CDR3 loop spans 15 amino acids.

The J gene is TRBJ2-3, the V gene TRBV5-1; 10 bases agree with TRBD2. CDR1 and CDR2 (germline): SGHRS, YFSETQ. V gave up 0 bases and J gave up 4 bases; unmatched junction bases: 11. This CDR3 is built from 18 residues. The CDR3 sequence is CASSLAQRGGTSADTQYF. The CDR3, as DNA: TGCGCCAGCAGCTTGGCCCAGCGGGGGGGTACCTCCGCAGATACGCAGTATTTT.

The J gene is TRBJ2-2, the V gene TRBV27; 9 bases are a match to TRBD1. From germline, CDR1 is MNHEY and CDR2 SMNVEV (reference sequence). This CDR3 region has 15 residues. Unmatched junction bases numbered 7, after V lost 6 bases and J lost 5 bases. This chain's CDR3 is CASSTTTGGTGELFF. The DNA of the CDR3 is TGTGCCAGCAGCACTACGACAGGGGGAACCGGGGAGCTGTTTTTT.

The sample holds a few counts of this clone. The CDR3 bases are TGCGCCAGCAGCTGGGGGGTAGGGAGCAATCAGCCCCAGCATTTT. It yields the protein CASSWGVGSNQPQHF. The V and J genes are TRBV4-1 and TRBJ1-5; D might be TRBD1 (5 bases). Germline assignment: CDR1 MGHRA and CDR2 YSYEKL. The length of the CDR3 is 15 residues. The ends were cut back, 5 bases at V and 1 base at J, with 12 bases in the middle.

The CDR3 DNA reads as TGCGCCAGCAGCCAAGCGCGCGACAATGAGCAGTTCTTC. Translation: CASSQARDNEQFF. The rearrangement joins TRBV4-1 to TRBJ2-1; D is ambiguous. Germline lookup yields CDR1 MGHRA and CDR2 YSYEKL. V was clipped by 1 base and J by 5 bases, with 6 bases between them. This CDR3 region has 13 residues.

The chain recombines TRBV2 with TRBJ2-7, with TRBD2 matching over 8 bases. This CDR3 spans 15 amino acids. CDR1 is SNHLY, CDR2 FYNNEI, per germline. Trimming cost V 4 bases and J 2 bases; bases outside gene matches: 7. In DNA form, the CDR3 reads TGTGCCAGCAGTGGTGCGGGGGGCCCAACCTACGAGCAGTACTTC. Encoded protein: CASSGAGGPTYEQYF.

V gene TRBV7-9 combines with J gene TRBJ1-2; D not certain. The germline V and J ends were trimmed by 1 base and 8 bases, with 14 bases remaining between them. The V gene's germline CDR1 is SEHNR and CDR2 FQNEAQ (reference sequence). The CDR3 has 14 amino acids. This CDR3 is CASSLEGRAGGYTF. As DNA, the CDR3 is TGTGCCAGCAGCTTAGAAGGGAGAGCGGGCGGCTACACCTTC.

CDR3 sequence reads: CASSFQGLQDGYTF. In DNA form, the CDR3 reads TGTGCCAGCAGTTTCCAGGGGCTGCAGGATGGCTACACCTTC. V usage is TRBV27 and J usage is TRBJ1-2; D possibly corresponds to TRBD1 (6 bases). V was shortened by 3 bases and J by 6 bases, with 14 bases between the two germline ends. CDR1 is MNHEY, CDR2 SMNVEV, per germline (reference sequence). There are 14 residues in the CDR3.

V and J are TRBV9 and TRBJ2-1, with D possibly TRBD2 on 5 matching bases. Trimming removed 0 bases from V and 5 bases from J, with 9 bases in between. The germline gives CDR1 SGDLS, CDR2 YYNGEE. There are 14 residues in the CDR3. As DNA, the CDR3 is TGTGCCAGCAGCGTAGGAGGGATCCACAATGAGCAGTTCTTC. Translation gives CASSVGGIHNEQFF.

The chain has TRBV28 and TRBJ1-3, with D possibly matching TRBD1 (5 bases). There are 15 residues in the CDR3. V gave up 3 bases and J gave up 2 bases, with 11 bases separating them. Germline CDR1 MDHEN, CDR2 SYDVKM. The CDR3, as DNA: TGTGCCAGCAGTTTGCGGACAACGGCTGGAAACACCATATATTTT. Translating gives CASSLRTTAGNTIYF.

The genes are TRBV2 and TRBJ1-5; 10 bases match TRBD1. The CDR3 consists of 15 residues. J gave up 5 bases and V 6 bases, and 7 bases lay outside the gene matches. Germline CDR1 and CDR2: SNHLY and FYNNEI. The CDR3 is CASRVDRGLYQPQHF. The CDR3 region has the DNA TGTGCCAGCAGGGTCGACAGGGGGCTGTATCAGCCCCAGCATTTT.

V gene TRBV18 combines with J gene TRBJ1-2; 9 nucleotides line up with TRBD1. Trimming removed 1 base from V and 7 bases from J; junction bases left unmatched: 7. The length of the CDR3 is 15 residues. Germline V CDR1 and CDR2: KGHSH, LQKENI. For the CDR3, the DNA is TGTGCCAGCTCACCACGAGGGGGACAGGGCGGTGGCTACACCTTC. Its protein product is CASSPRGGQGGGYTF.

The CDR3 spells CASSQWQGTKEETQYF. The CDR3 DNA sequence: TGTGCCAGCAGCCAATGGCAGGGAACCAAAGAAGAGACCCAGTACTTC. V is TRBV14 and J is TRBJ2-5, with D possibly being TRBD1 (5 bases). V shed 2 bases and J shed 3 bases, with 16 bases lying between them. The germline V gene encodes CDR1 SGHDN and CDR2 FVKESK. The CDR3 loop spans 16 amino acids.

The chain is built from TRBV29-1 and TRBJ2-5; 11 bases align to TRBD2. Germline CDR1 reads SQVTM; CDR2 reads ANQGSEA. Trimming removed 3 bases from V and 5 bases from J; junction bases left unmatched: 5. CDR3 length: 14 amino acids. The CDR3 region is CSVDPTSGEETQYF. The CDR3 nucleotides read TGCAGCGTTGACCCGACTAGCGGGGAGGAGACCCAGTACTTC.

Comments on this clone: One end of the junction varies from germline; a read error may be responsible. The chain is built from TRBV18 and TRBJ1-1; D might be TRBD1 (6 bases). Germline V CDR1 and CDR2: KGHSH, LQKENI. The CDR3 is made up of 15 amino acids. CDR3 amino acids: CASSFSETGLTGAFF. The CDR3 region has the DNA TGTGCCAGCTCATTCTCGGAAACAGGGCTCACTGGAGCTTTCTTT. Using reference TRBV18 and TRBJ1-1 for the parts outside the CDR3, the full variable domain is NAGVMQNPRHLVRRRGQEARLRCSPMKGHSHVYWYRQLPEEGLKFMVYLQKENIIDESGMPKERFSAEFPKEGPSILRIQQVVRGDSAAYFCASSFSETGLTGAFFGQGTRLTVV.

DNA for the CDR3: TGTGCCAGCAGGGCAAGCGGGGGGGTAACCGGGGAGCTGTTTTTT. Protein product: CASRASGGVTGELFF. The V and J genes are TRBV5-4 and TRBJ2-2; 10 nucleotides agree with TRBD2. Unmatched junction bases numbered 6, after V lost 5 bases and J lost 5 bases. The CDR3 is made up of 15 amino acids. Germline V CDR1 and CDR2: SGHNT, YYREEE (reference sequence).

The chain recombines TRBV2 with TRBJ2-7; 12 bases are shared with TRBD2. Trimming cost V 7 bases and J 2 bases; bases outside gene matches: 3. The CDR3 is 14 amino acids. Germline CDR1 and CDR2: SNHLY and FYNNEI. The CDR3 nucleotides read TGTGCCAGCAAATCTAGCGGGGGGGCCTACGAGCAGTACTTC. The encoded protein is CASKSSGGAYEQYF. Looking up the rest from reference TRBV2 and TRBJ2-7 gives the full variable domain: EPEVTQTPSHQVTQMGQEVILRCVPISNHLYFYWYRQILGQKVEFLVSFYNNEISEKSEIFDDQFSVERPDGSNFTLKIRSTKLEDSAMYFCASKSSGGAYEQYFGPGTRLTVT.